The T cell receptor (beta chain) under discussion was sequenced for a study of early T cells in non-severe SARS-CoV-2 infection. Study context: Sequenced bulk RNA came from whole blood that was unsorted, and chains were unpaired. The study's findings and limits: Matching results from VDJdb favored anti-spike CD8 responses, leaving private and CD4 specificities undetected.

Attached unique molecular identifiers marked individual cDNA molecules. TCRdb re-called the 5' RACE reads with MiXCR, one entry per CDR3 protein. The sample gives roughly 51,000 distinct CDR3 sequences, over 7.5% of which show up once; about 8.3% is in the top ten. CDR1 and CDR2 from the germline V gene are SGHNT and YYREEE (reference sequence). J gave up 1 base and V 10 bases, and 10 bases lay outside the gene matches. The CDR3 covers 15 residues. For this clonotype: Its antigen is undetermined.

V and J are TRBV5-4 and TRBJ2-5; 10 nucleotides line up with TRBD2. Sequenced material: whole blood. The sequence was obtained from an adult who was a healthcare worker with PCR-confirmed SARS-CoV-2 infection or an uninfected control (not recorded which). The CDR3 DNA reads TGTGCCTGGAGGAGCGGGAGGGCCCTCCAAGAGACCCAGTACTTC. Translated, it gives CAWRSGRALQETQYF.